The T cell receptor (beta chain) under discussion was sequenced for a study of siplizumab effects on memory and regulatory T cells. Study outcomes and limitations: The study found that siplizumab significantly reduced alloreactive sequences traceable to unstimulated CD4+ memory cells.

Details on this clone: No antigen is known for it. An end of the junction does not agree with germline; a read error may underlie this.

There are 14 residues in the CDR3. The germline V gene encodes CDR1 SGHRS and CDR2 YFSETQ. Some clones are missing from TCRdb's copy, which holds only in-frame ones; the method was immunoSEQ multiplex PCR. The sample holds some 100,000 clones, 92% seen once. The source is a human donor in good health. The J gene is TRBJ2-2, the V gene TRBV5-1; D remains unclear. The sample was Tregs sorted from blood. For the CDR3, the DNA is TGCGCCAGCAGATTGGTAGGGAACACCGGGGAGCTGTTTTTT. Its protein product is CASRLVGNTGELFF. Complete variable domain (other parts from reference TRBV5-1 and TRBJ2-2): KAGVTQTPRYLIKTRGQQVTLSCSPISGHRSVSWYQQTPGQGLQFLFEYFSETQRNKGNFPGRFSGRQFSNSRSEMNVSTLELGDSALYLCASRLVGNTGELFFGEGSRLTVL.